One and the same sample provided the 30 T cell receptor beta chains below, sequenced in a study of blood T cell repertoires in COVID-19. Some clones are missing from TCRdb's copy, which holds only in-frame ones; the method was immunoSEQ multiplex PCR. This sample has about 35,000 clones, with over 70% found just once. Sequenced: peripheral blood. These receptors were taken from an elderly man with active COVID-19.

The V and J genes are TRBV3-1 (or the pseudogene TRBV3-2) and TRBJ2-2; D gene ambiguous. Per germline, CDR1 LGHDT and CDR2 YNNKEL (reference sequence). V lost 0 bases and J lost 2, with 10 bases in between. CDR3 length equals 16 residues. Here the CDR3 DNA reads TGTGCCAGCAGCCAAGATGCAGGATTTAACACCGGGGAGCTGTTTTTT. Translating it yields CASSQDAGFNTGELFF.

V is TRBV2 and J is TRBJ2-4; 7 bases agree with TRBD1. Germline CDR1 and CDR2: SNHLY and FYNNEI. The CDR3 is 17 amino acids. With V trimmed by 4 bases and J by 0 bases, 9 bases remained unmatched. CDR3 bases: TGTGCCAGCAGTGGATCCGGGACAGTAATAGCCAAAAACATTCAGTACTTC. It specifies CASSGSGTVIAKNIQYF.

The chain carries TRBV5-1 and TRBJ2-2, with 9 bases fitting TRBD1. Germline values: CDR1 SGHRS, CDR2 YFSETQ. This CDR3 is built from 16 residues. V lost 1 base and J lost 4; bases outside the gene matches: 5. The CDR3 protein is CASSLWGQGSTGELFF. The CDR3 coding sequence is TGCGCCAGCAGCTTGTGGGGACAGGGAAGCACCGGGGAGCTGTTTTTT. The full variable domain, in which reference TRBV5-1 and TRBJ2-2 provide the parts outside the CDR3, is KAGVTQTPRYLIKTRGQQVTLSCSPISGHRSVSWYQQTPGQGLQFLFEYFSETQRNKGNFPGRFSGRQFSNSRSEMNVSTLELGDSALYLCASSLWGQGSTGELFFGEGSRLTVL.

This clone was found a few times. V gene TRBV14 combines with J gene TRBJ1-2, with TRBD1 as a possible D gene (5 bases). Germline V gene data show CDR1 as SGHDN and CDR2 as FVKESK. V was trimmed by 6 bases and J by 4 bases, leaving 12 bases between them. The CDR3 runs to 13 residues. The DNA for the CDR3 is TGTGCCAGCAGACCAGGGCGCGGCTATGGCTACACCTTC. Translating it yields CASRPGRGYGYTF.

Comment on this clone: One junction end disagrees with the germline gene, perhaps due to a read error. The chain has TRBV14 and TRBJ2-7; D remains ambiguous. Germline CDR1 reads SGHDN; CDR2 reads FVKESK. CDR3 length: 15 residues. The CDR3 sequence is CASSQARGHSHEQYF. CDR3 nucleotide sequence: TGTGCCAGCAGCCAGGCTCGCGGCCACTCCCACGAGCAGTACTTC.

This clone was seen a handful of times. The rearrangement joins TRBV27 to TRBJ2-5; 10 nucleotides align to TRBD1. With 5 bases clipped from V and 2 bases from J, the junction kept 11 bases outside the gene matches. Germline lookup yields CDR1 MNHEY and CDR2 SMNVEV (reference sequence). The CDR3 runs to 17 residues. The CDR3 region has the DNA TGTGCCAGCAGTAAATGGGGGACAGGGGATATACAAGAGACCCAGTACTTC. Translating it yields CASSKWGTGDIQETQYF.

The chain uses TRBV13 and TRBJ2-1; 9 positions match TRBD1. The V and J ends lost 2 bases and 7 bases, in that order; junction bases with no gene match: 9. CDR3 length equals 16 residues. In germline, CDR1 is PRHDT, CDR2 FYEKMQ (reference sequence). The CDR3 loop is CASSLNRGTGSNEQFF. As DNA, the CDR3 is TGTGCCAGCAGCTTAAATCGGGGGACAGGGAGTAATGAGCAGTTCTTC. Together with reference TRBV13 and TRBJ2-1, the CDR3 gives the full variable domain: AAGVIQSPRHLIKEKRETATLKCYPIPRHDTVYWYQQGPGQDPQFLISFYEKMQSDKGSIPDRFSAQQFSDYHSELNMSSLELGDSALYFCASSLNRGTGSNEQFFGPGTRLTVL.

The J gene is TRBJ1-1, the V gene TRBV13; 10 bases map to TRBD1. The CDR3 is 14 residues long. After removal of 5 bases from V and 6 bases from J, the junction contained 6 bases not matched to a gene. The germline CDR1 and CDR2 sequences are PRHDT and FYEKMQ (reference sequence). CDR3 in amino acids: CASSGQGGRAEAFF. CDR3 DNA sequence: TGTGCCAGCAGCGGACAGGGGGGTAGGGCTGAAGCTTTCTTT. Complete variable domain (other parts from reference TRBV13 and TRBJ1-1): AAGVIQSPRHLIKEKRETATLKCYPIPRHDTVYWYQQGPGQDPQFLISFYEKMQSDKGSIPDRFSAQQFSDYHSELNMSSLELGDSALYFCASSGQGGRAEAFFGQGTRLTVV.

The chain carries TRBV7-2 and TRBJ2-1; 11 positions match TRBD2. V lost 1 base to trimming and J lost 15 bases; unmatched junction nucleotides: 17. Germline-derived CDR1 and CDR2 are SGHTA and FQGNSA. There are 17 residues in the CDR3. Here the CDR3 reads CASSLVVLAGGGVSPFF. As DNA, the CDR3 is TGTGCCAGCAGCTTAGTTGTGCTAGCGGGAGGCGGTGTAAGTCCGTTCTTC.

The chain links TRBV27 to TRBJ1-2, with 7 positions matching TRBD1. The ends lost 3 bases at V and 8 bases at J; junction bases unmatched: 6. The CDR3 loop spans 13 amino acids. From germline, CDR1 is MNHEY and CDR2 SMNVEV (reference sequence). The CDR3 nucleotides are TGTGCCAGCAGTTTCCGTGGGACAGAAGGCTACACCTTC. Translated, it gives CASSFRGTEGYTF.

This clone was found a few times. V is TRBV27 and J is TRBJ2-1; 9 positions match TRBD2. This CDR3 has 13 amino acids. V dropped 8 bases and J dropped 7; count of bases not matched to a gene: 6. CDR1 is MNHEY, CDR2 SMNVEV, per germline (reference sequence). CDR3 amino acids: CASLGGRGNEQFF. The CDR3 bases are TGTGCCAGCCTTGGCGGGAGGGGGAATGAGCAGTTCTTC.

This chain uses TRBV28 with TRBJ2-3, with unresolved D. Trimming took 4 bases from V and 3 from J, leaving 5 bases between them. The CDR3 covers 12 residues. Germline V CDR1 and CDR2: MDHEN, SYDVKM. CDR3 region: CASSSATDTQYF. CDR3 in DNA: TGTGCCAGCAGTTCCGCGACAGATACGCAGTATTTT.

This chain connects TRBV7-9 to TRBJ1-1, with 7 nucleotides matching TRBD1. J gave up 1 base and V 5 bases, and 7 bases lay outside the gene matches. The CDR3 spans 15 residues. Germline CDR1 SEHNR, CDR2 FQNEAQ (reference sequence). Here the CDR3 reads CASSPRQGPNTEAFF. Written as DNA, the CDR3 is TGTGCCAGCAGCCCACGACAGGGCCCGAACACTGAAGCTTTCTTT.

This chain links TRBV28 with TRBJ2-3; 8 bases align to TRBD2. CDR3 size: 16 residues. The germline CDR1 and CDR2 sequences are MDHEN and SYDVKM. V lost 4 bases to trimming and J lost 6 bases; unmatched junction nucleotides: 12. The CDR3, as DNA: TGTGCCAGCAGTTCCTTGGGGCGGGGGGAGAGGGATACGCAGTATTTT. It translates to CASSSLGRGERDTQYF.

V is TRBV3-1 (or the pseudogene TRBV3-2) and J is TRBJ2-7; no firm D call. The CDR3 totals 12 residues. The V gene lost 4 bases and the J gene lost 5 bases, with 9 bases spanning the gap. The germline gives CDR1 LGHDT, CDR2 YNNKEL (reference sequence). CDR3 in DNA: TGTGCCAGCAGCCTTCGTAGTAACGAGCAGTACTTC. Its translation is CASSLRSNEQYF.

In DNA form, the CDR3 reads TGTGCCAGCAGTGCCCGGGGAGGTCTGACCCAGCATTTT. Translating gives CASSARGGLTQHF. This rearrangement joins TRBV2 to TRBJ1-5; no clear D. Germline V CDR1 and CDR2: SNHLY, FYNNEI. CDR3 size: 13 residues. The ends were cut back, 4 bases at V and 11 bases at J, with 15 bases in the middle.

V usage is TRBV18 and J usage is TRBJ2-3, with D perhaps matching TRBD1 (5 bases). Germline-derived CDR1 and CDR2 are KGHSH and LQKENI. Trimming left V 2 bases short and J 1 base short, with 10 bases between. This CDR3 spans 15 amino acids. CDR3 DNA: TGTGCCAGCTCACCAAGCCGACAGCGCACAGATACGCAGTATTTT. Its translation: CASSPSRQRTDTQYF. The variable domain in full, completed from reference TRBV18 and TRBJ2-3, reads NAGVMQNPRHLVRRRGQEARLRCSPMKGHSHVYWYRQLPEEGLKFMVYLQKENIIDESGMPKERFSAEFPKEGPSILRIQQVVRGDSAAYFCASSPSRQRTDTQYFGPGTRLTVL.

The chain carries TRBV18 and TRBJ2-1; the D is unclear. V lost 6 bases, J lost 1 base, and 7 bases lay in between. CDR1 is KGHSH, CDR2 LQKENI, per germline. CDR3 size: 13 residues. CDR3 DNA: TGTGCCAGCTCTCAAGAGTCCTACAATGAGCAGTTCTTC. It codes for CASSQESYNEQFF.

The chain recombines TRBV5-1 with TRBJ2-7; the match to TRBD1 covers 11 bases. The V and J ends lost 5 bases and 3 bases, in that order; junction bases with no gene match: 7. Germline CDR1 and CDR2: SGHRS and YFSETQ. This CDR3 has 15 residues. CDR3: CASSSGQGVRYEQYF. The CDR3 DNA reads TGCGCCAGCAGTTCGGGACAGGGGGTCCGCTACGAGCAGTACTTC.

The V call is TRBV9, the J call TRBJ2-3; 9 positions agree with TRBD1. The CDR3 extends over 16 amino acids. Germline lookup yields CDR1 SGDLS and CDR2 YYNGEE. Trimming at V came to 4 bases and at J to 5 bases, leaving 11 bases not matched to a gene. CDR3: CASSPRTGDLGDTQYF. The CDR3 DNA follows: TGTGCCAGCAGCCCCCGGACAGGGGATCTTGGAGATACGCAGTATTTT.

The rearrangement joins TRBV18 to TRBJ2-7, with TRBD2 matching over 7 bases. V lost 2 bases to trimming and J lost 4 bases; unmatched junction nucleotides: 17. CDR1 and CDR2 from the germline V gene are KGHSH and LQKENI. This CDR3 comprises 18 residues. CDR3 sequence: CASSPYVAGGVGGYEQYF. The DNA of the CDR3 is TGTGCCAGCTCACCATACGTAGCGGGTGGAGTCGGGGGTTACGAGCAGTACTTC.

The chain is built from TRBV15 and TRBJ2-2; no reliable D call. The CDR3 is 12 amino acids. V was trimmed by 1 base and J by 8 bases, leaving 5 bases between them. Germline loops: CDR1 LNHNV, CDR2 YYDKDF (reference sequence). The CDR3 loop is CATSRVTGELFF. The CDR3 DNA is TGTGCCACCAGCAGAGTGACAGGGGAGCTGTTTTTT.

The chain couples TRBV18 to TRBJ2-7, with TRBD1 identical over 12 bases. The J segment lost 6 bases and the V segment lost 4 bases, leaving 13 bases of the junction unmatched. The CDR3 extends over 17 amino acids. Germline lookup yields CDR1 KGHSH and CDR2 LQKENI. CDR3 sequence (DNA): TGTGCCAGCTCACTAAGAGGGGACAGGGGGCCTAGAGGCGAGCAGTACTTC. Its protein product is CASSLRGDRGPRGEQYF.

V gene TRBV5-1 combines with J gene TRBJ2-7; D call uncertain. The CDR3 is made up of 14 amino acids. Germline V gene data show CDR1 as SGHRS and CDR2 as YFSETQ. Deletions cut 4 bases from V and 0 bases from J, with 11 bases between. This CDR3 is CASSVTPSSYEQYF. The CDR3, as DNA: TGCGCCAGCAGCGTGACTCCGAGCTCCTACGAGCAGTACTTC.

This chain links TRBV2 with TRBJ2-7; TRBD1 is a possible D gene (5 bases). Trimming took 6 bases from V and 6 from J, leaving 15 bases between them. The CDR3 length is 13 residues. CDR1 and CDR2 (germline): SNHLY, FYNNEI. DNA of the CDR3: TGTGCCAGCAGCCCTTCCTGGCAGGGCGAGCAGTACTTC. Its protein product is CASSPSWQGEQYF. Looking up the rest from reference TRBV2 and TRBJ2-7 gives the full variable domain: EPEVTQTPSHQVTQMGQEVILRCVPISNHLYFYWYRQILGQKVEFLVSFYNNEISEKSEIFDDQFSVERPDGSNFTLKIRSTKLEDSAMYFCASSPSWQGEQYFGPGTRLTVT.

This clone has just one count. The J gene is TRBJ1-6, the V gene TRBV29-1; 9 nucleotides match TRBD1. Germline-derived CDR1 and CDR2 are SQVTM and ANQGSEA. Losses at the gene ends were 7 bases for V and 5 bases for J; bases not matched to a gene: 3. This CDR3 has 13 residues. The CDR3 reads CSAGTGNNSPLHF. The DNA for the CDR3 is TGCAGCGCCGGGACAGGGAATAATTCACCCCTCCACTTT.

The V call is TRBV5-1, the J call TRBJ2-2; the match to TRBD2 covers 9 bases. The germline V gene encodes CDR1 SGHRS and CDR2 YFSETQ. Losses at the gene ends were 5 bases for V and 2 bases for J; bases not matched to a gene: 7. This CDR3 is built from 16 residues. CDR3 loop: CASSFATSGNTGELFF. Here the CDR3 DNA reads TGCGCCAGCAGTTTCGCGACTAGCGGAAACACCGGGGAGCTGTTTTTT.

This chain links TRBV10-1 with TRBJ2-3, with D maybe TRBD1 (6 bases). This CDR3 contains 16 residues. Germline lookup yields CDR1 WNHNN and CDR2 SYGVQD (reference sequence). Trimming took 8 bases from V and 3 from J, leaving 21 bases between them. The CDR3 coding sequence is TGCGCCAGCTCTAGGACAGTGGGATCCGGGACAGATACGCAGTATTTT. This codes for CASSRTVGSGTDTQYF.

This clone occurred a few times. The CDR3 nucleotides read TGTGCCAGCAGTTTAAGACTTTCGCAACGGGCCTACGAGCAGTACTTC. As protein: CASSLRLSQRAYEQYF. This chain links TRBV27 with TRBJ2-7; D uncertain. Deletions cut 2 bases from V and 2 bases from J, with 16 bases between. The CDR3 is made up of 16 amino acids. The germline V gene has CDR1 MNHEY and CDR2 SMNVEV (reference sequence).

The chain has TRBV30 and TRBJ2-7; D perhaps matches TRBD1 (8 bases). The germline V gene encodes CDR1 GTSNPN and CDR2 SVGIG (reference sequence). The CDR3 runs to 13 residues. Trimming left V 1 base short and J 9 bases short, with 16 bases between. DNA for the CDR3: TGTGCCTGGAGTGGCTACAGGGGGGGCGGGCAGTACTTC. The encoded protein is CAWSGYRGGGQYF.